This T cell receptor beta chain was obtained from a study of OX40 agonist ivuxolimab in advanced cancers. Whole-study findings and limits: Expansion of clones was among the lowest in partial responders at 0.1-3.0 mg/kg. By week 6 at 0.1 to 3.0 mg/kg, blood CD4+ and CD8+ T cells had expanded clonally.

The CDR3 runs 16 residues. Looked up from germline, CDR1 is SGHNT and CDR2 is YENEEA. Trimming removed 1 base from V and 7 bases from J; junction bases left unmatched: 5. Worth noting for this clone: Its target is not known.

Some clones are missing from TCRdb's copy, which holds only in-frame ones; the method was immunoSEQ multiplex PCR. The sample yields about 60,000 clones, around 89% seen once. Patients were ruled out by autoimmune disease history or systemic immunosuppression. On cycle 4 day 1 and cycle 7 day 1, as well as at baseline, blood was sampled. This clonotype originated in an adult with an advanced solid tumor such as melanoma, head and neck, liver or kidney cancer. The chain carries TRBV11-3 and TRBJ2-1; the match to TRBD2 covers 12 bases. Sequences were derived from CD4+ or CD8+ T cells sorted from blood, sampled in a trial of the OX40 agonist ivuxolimab. The CDR3, as DNA: TGTGCCAGCAGCTTAGCGGGGGGGACTAGCGGGAATGAGCAGTTCTTC. This encodes CASSLAGGTSGNEQFF.